Each of the 32 T cell receptor beta chains below was sequenced from the same sample in a study of glioma-infiltrating T cells. Using RNA template, CDR3s of TCR alpha and beta were amplified with iRepertoire arm-PCR. Via MiXCR, TCRdb re-called the multiplex PCR reads, giving one row per CDR3 protein. The sample comprises around 170,000 distinct CDR3 sequences, over 40% of which are singletons, and around 5% rests with the top ten. The sequenced material came from glioma tissue, nonneoplastic brain tissue, or PBMCs (not recorded which). The receptors were sampled from a human donor with low-grade glioma or glioblastoma, undergoing nonglioma brain surgery, or in good health (not recorded which).

On this clonotype itself: A much larger clone is a single base away; this may be a read error. The chain couples TRBV28 to TRBJ2-7; 9 bases fit TRBD2. This CDR3 comprises 15 residues. Germline CDR1 and CDR2: MDHEN and SYDVKM. CDR3 DNA sequence: TGTGCCAGCAGTTCGCGACTAGCGGTGAAGTACGAGCAGTGCTTC. This codes for CASSSRLAVKYEQCF.

V is TRBV3-1 and J is TRBJ2-7; 7 nucleotides line up with TRBD2. CDR1 LGHDT and CDR2 YNNKEL come from the germline V gene (reference sequence). The CDR3 sequence is 14 residues long. The J segment lost 3 bases and the V segment lost 1 base, leaving 3 bases of the junction unmatched. CDR3 residues: CASSQVGTNYEQYF. In DNA, the CDR3 is TGTGCCAGCAGCCAAGTCGGGACTAACTACGAGCAGTACTTC.

Concerning this clonotype itself: This could be a read error, since a much larger clone is one nucleotide away. This rearrangement joins TRBV6-6 to TRBJ2-1; 8 positions match TRBD2. CDR1 and CDR2 from the germline V gene are MNHNY and SVGAGI (reference sequence). V lost 8 bases and J lost 8; bases outside the gene matches: 11. The CDR3 totals 14 residues. The CDR3 DNA sequence: TGTGCCAGCTCCCTAGGAGTCGGGAGGGATGAGCAGTTCTTC. Its protein product is CASSLGVGRDEQFF.

This clonotype has a count of ten or more. J is TRBJ2-2 and V is TRBV6-1; 7 bases agree with TRBD2. Germline V gene data show CDR1 as MNHNS and CDR2 as SASEGT. Unmatched junction bases numbered 6, after V lost 8 bases and J lost 3 bases. The CDR3 totals 14 residues. DNA for the CDR3: TGTGCCAGCTGCGGGAGTAGGGACACCGGGGAGCTGTTTTTT. Its translation: CASCGSRDTGELFF.

As regards this clonotype: A much larger clone sits a single nucleotide away, making a read error possible. This chain links TRBV4-3 with TRBJ1-5; 10 bases line up with TRBD1. The germline CDR1 and CDR2 sequences are LGHNA and YSLEER. This CDR3 comprises 15 residues. The V gene end was trimmed by 4 bases and the J gene end by 8 bases; junction bases not matched to a gene: 8. CDR3 coding DNA: TGCGCCAGCAGCCCTGGGACAGGGGTGGCGAAGCCCCAGCATTTT. Amino acids: CASSPGTGVAKPQHF.

This clonotype has a single count. The CDR3 does not end in the conserved phenylalanine or tryptophan, so this is likely a read error. The chain links TRBV6-2 or TRBV6-3 to TRBJ2-7, with D uncertain. CDR1 is MNHEY and CDR2 is SVGEGT in the germline V gene. The V end lost 6 bases, the J end lost 5 bases, and 14 bases lay between the germline ends. This CDR3 has 13 residues. In DNA, the CDR3 is TGTGCCAGCAGCCTCGTAAGATCCGACGAGCAGTACTTA. It translates to CASSLVRSDEQYL.

The sample holds a few counts of this clonotype. The rearrangement links TRBV19 to TRBJ1-5; D possibly corresponds to TRBD1 (5 bases). This CDR3 is built from 13 residues. Trimming shortened V by 5 bases and J by 6 bases, and 11 bases separated the two germline ends. Germline V gene lookup returns CDR1 LNHDA and CDR2 SQIVND (reference sequence). CDR3 protein: CASSVQGPQPQHF. The CDR3 DNA follows: TGTGCCAGTAGTGTCCAGGGCCCTCAGCCCCAGCATTTT.

For this clonotype: This may be a read error, as it is one base from a much larger clone. The V and J genes are TRBV5-4 and TRBJ1-1, with no clear D. This CDR3 has 13 amino acids. Germline V gives CDR1 SGHNT, CDR2 YYREEE (reference sequence). The CDR3 DNA follows: TGTTCCAGCAGCCCAACTGAGAACACTGAAGCTTTCTTT. This sequence encodes CSSSPTENTEAFF.

J is TRBJ2-1 and V is TRBV29-1; maybe TRBD2 (6 bases). The V gene's germline CDR1 is SQVTM and CDR2 ANQGSEA. Trimming removed 6 bases at V and 10 bases at J, with 13 bases between. The CDR3 consists of 11 residues. The CDR3 sequence: CSVNPGLEQFF. CDR3 in DNA: TGCAGCGTAAACCCGGGACTGGAGCAGTTCTTC.

Points on this clonotype: At one end, the junction sequence differs from germline, possibly due to a read error. The chain combines TRBV2 with TRBJ1-1; D not certain. The CDR3 runs to 14 residues. CDR1 is SNHLY and CDR2 is FYNNEI in the germline V gene. The CDR3 nucleotides are TGTGCCAGCAGTGAAGGGTGGCTGAGCACTGAAGCTCTCTTT. Amino acids: CASSEGWLSTEALF.

Points on this clonotype: A much larger clone lies one base from this, so it may be a read error. The genes are TRBV6-2 or TRBV6-3 and TRBJ2-2, with TRBD1 matching over 9 bases. CDR1 MNHEY and CDR2 SVGEGT come from the germline V gene. CDR3 length equals 17 residues. DNA of the CDR3: TGTGCCAACAGTGCGTTACAGGGGGCGGGAAACACCGGGGAGCTGTTTTTT. Residues: CANSALQGAGNTGELFF.

In this sample, this clonotype turned up a few times. The gene calls are TRBV2 and TRBJ2-1; TRBD2 aligns across 8 bases. This CDR3 has 14 amino acids. Germline V gene sequence: CDR1 SNHLY, CDR2 FYNNEI. V gave up 8 bases and J gave up 7 bases; unmatched junction bases: 10. The CDR3, as DNA: TGTGCCAGCCTACGGGAGGCTAGCGGGAATGAGCAGTTCTTC. Translation: CASLREASGNEQFF.

This clonotype was seen at least ten times. The chain uses TRBV11-1 and TRBJ2-3; no clear D gene. The CDR3 runs to 13 residues. Per germline, CDR1 SGHAT and CDR2 FQDESV (reference sequence). Trimming took off 3 bases at V and 2 bases at J, with 6 bases between the two ends. CDR3: CASSFGSTDTQYF. CDR3 DNA sequence: TGTGCCAGCAGCTTTGGATCCACAGATACGCAGTATTTT.

Ten or more counts support this clonotype. The CDR3 spells CASSPHNEQFF. The CDR3 bases are TGTGCCAGCAGTCCACACAATGAGCAGTTCTTC. V usage is TRBV28 and J usage is TRBJ2-1; no firm D call. This CDR3 has 11 amino acids. Germline-derived CDR1 and CDR2 are MDHEN and SYDVKM. V lost 5 bases and J lost 5, with 4 bases in between. Combining the CDR3 with reference TRBV28 and TRBJ2-1 gives the whole variable domain DVKVTQSSRYLVKRTGEKVFLECVQDMDHENMFWYRQDPGLGLRLIYFSYDVKMKEKGDIPEGYSVSREKKERFSLILESASTNQTSMYLCASSPHNEQFFGPGTRLTVL.

This clonotype appeared many times. V and J are TRBV7-9 and TRBJ2-3; D is perhaps TRBD1 (5 bases). The CDR3 is 12 amino acids. Germline V gene data show CDR1 as SEHNR and CDR2 as FQNEAQ (reference sequence). V was clipped by 4 bases and J by 7 bases, with 9 bases between them. The chain's CDR3 is CASSSDTHTQYF. CDR3 sequence (DNA): TGTGCCAGCAGCTCGGACACCCATACGCAGTATTTT. Drawing the rest from reference TRBV7-9 and TRBJ2-3, the complete variable domain is DTGVSQNPRHKITKRGQNVTFRCDPISEHNRLYWYRQTLGQGPEFLTYFQNEAQLEKSRLLSDRFSAERPKGSFSTLEIQRTEQGDSAMYLCASSSDTHTQYFGPGTRLTVL.

This clonotype came up a few times. The rearrangement uses TRBV2 and TRBJ2-7, with TRBD2 matching 8 bases. Trimming cost V 8 bases and J 5 bases; bases outside gene matches: 14. The CDR3 runs 15 residues. Germline CDR1 and CDR2: SNHLY and FYNNEI. In DNA form, the CDR3 reads TGTGCCAGCCTAAGTGGCGCGGGAGGCCGAAACGAGCAGTACTTC. It yields the protein CASLSGAGGRNEQYF.

The chain links TRBV7-6 to TRBJ2-1; D may be TRBD2 (5 bases). The CDR3 is 15 amino acids. V lost 5 bases and J lost 4, with 15 bases in between. The germline gives CDR1 SGHVS, CDR2 FNYEAQ. As DNA, the CDR3 is TGTGCCAGCAGCCGCGGGTCGGTCAGATACAATGAGCAGTTCTTC. It specifies CASSRGSVRYNEQFF.

Notes on this clonotype: A much larger clone differs by one base, so this may be a read error. The chain links TRBV20-1 to TRBJ2-1, with 9 bases identical to TRBD2. The germline CDR1 and CDR2 sequences are DFQATT and SNEGSKA (reference sequence). CDR3 size: 15 residues. With V trimmed by 3 bases and J by 9 bases, 12 bases remained unmatched. CDR3 sequence (DNA): TGCAGTGCTAGGGCTAGGATAGCGGGGGAGCCTGAGCAGTTCTTC. Encoded protein: CSARARIAGEPEQFF.

Many counts were recorded for this clonotype. The J gene is TRBJ2-1, the V gene TRBV7-8; 7 nucleotides agree with TRBD1. The CDR3 extends over 11 amino acids. The V gene end was trimmed by 1 base and the J gene end by 15 bases; junction bases not matched to a gene: 3. The germline CDR1 and CDR2 sequences are SGHVS and FQNEAQ. CDR3 coding DNA: TGTGCCAGCAGCTTAGACAGGGGTCCGTTCTTC. This gives the protein CASSLDRGPFF.

The sample holds many counts of this clonotype. The chain's CDR3 is CASKLQGRSGNTIYF. In DNA, the CDR3 is TGTGCCAGCAAATTACAGGGAAGATCTGGAAACACCATATATTTT. The V and J genes are TRBV7-2 and TRBJ1-3, with a possible D match to TRBD1 (6 bases). The CDR3 spans 15 residues. Germline V gene lookup returns CDR1 SGHTA and CDR2 FQGNSA. Trimming shortened V by 7 bases and J by 1 base, and 14 bases separated the two germline ends. The full variable domain, its missing parts supplied by reference TRBV7-2 and TRBJ1-3, is GAGVSQSPSNKVTEKGKDVELRCDPISGHTALYWYRQSLGQGLEFLIYFQGNSAPDKSGLPSDRFSAERTGGSVSTLTIQRTQQEDSAVYLCASKLQGRSGNTIYFGEGSWLTVV.

This clonotype was found a few times. The chain is built from TRBV5-1 and TRBJ2-3; D unclear. The length of the CDR3 is 12 residues. Per germline, CDR1 SGHRS and CDR2 YFSETQ. V lost 5 bases and J lost 2, with 6 bases in between. The CDR3 coding sequence is TGCGCCAGCAGTCCTCCCACAGATACGCAGTATTTT. It specifies CASSPPTDTQYF.

This clonotype turned up a few times. This sequence joins TRBV4-2 and TRBJ2-3, with a tentative D call TRBD1 (5 bases). The germline V gene has CDR1 LGHNA and CDR2 YNFKEQ. V was shortened by 1 base and J by 6 bases, with 17 bases between the two germline ends. The CDR3 has 16 amino acids. The CDR3, as DNA: TGTGCCAGCAGCCAAGCCCCTCGGGCCTACAGGGATACGCAGTATTTT. This translates into CASSQAPRAYRDTQYF.

The table lists this clonotype with many counts. This chain joins TRBV7-9 and TRBJ2-3; D gene unclear. Trimming shortened V by 5 bases and J by 4 bases, and 13 bases separated the two germline ends. From germline, CDR1 is SEHNR and CDR2 FQNEAQ (reference sequence). The CDR3 extends over 14 amino acids. DNA for the CDR3: TGTGCCAGCAGCCCAACCAGTGTACCAGATACGCAGTATTTT. Protein product: CASSPTSVPDTQYF. Full variable domain (rest looked up from reference TRBV7-9 and TRBJ2-3): DTGVSQNPRHKITKRGQNVTFRCDPISEHNRLYWYRQTLGQGPEFLTYFQNEAQLEKSRLLSDRFSAERPKGSFSTLEIQRTEQGDSAMYLCASSPTSVPDTQYFGPGTRLTVL.

About this clonotype itself: This clone may be a read error of a much larger clone one base away. The rearrangement joins TRBV2 to TRBJ2-1, with 10 bases lining up with TRBD2. The CDR3 is 15 amino acids. CDR1 SNHLY and CDR2 FYNNEI come from the germline V gene. DNA for the CDR3: TGTGCCAGCAGAGAGCGGGAGGGGACGTACAATGAGAAGTTCTTC. It yields the protein CASREREGTYNEKFF.

As concerns this clonotype: This CDR3 fails to terminate in the conserved phenylalanine or tryptophan, so it likely reflects a read error. This chain connects TRBV28 to TRBJ2-5; 9 bases are a match to TRBD1. This CDR3 has 15 amino acids. The germline CDR1 and CDR2 sequences are MDHEN and SYDVKM. Germline trimming cut 0 bases from V and 2 bases from J; bases unmatched to any gene: 1. The DNA for the CDR3 is TGTGCCAGCAGTTTATGGGGGACAGGGCAAGAGACCCAGTACTCC. Translating gives CASSLWGTGQETQYS.

This clonotype was observed many times. The rearrangement links TRBV28 to TRBJ1-5, with no clear D. Germline V lookup: CDR1 MDHEN, CDR2 SYDVKM. CDR3 length equals 18 residues. V was pared by 5 bases and J by 0 bases, with 20 bases between. CDR3 in DNA: TGTGCCAGCAGTCCCAAACCCCAGACCGACTATAGCAATCAGCCCCAGCATTTT. Residues: CASSPKPQTDYSNQPQHF.

This clonotype was recorded at least ten times. The chain carries TRBV6-1 and TRBJ2-7; D unclear. Trimming left V 5 bases short and J 4 bases short, with 15 bases between. Per germline, CDR1 MNHNS and CDR2 SASEGT. The CDR3 loop spans 14 amino acids. CDR3 region: CASSKQLDAYEQYF. In nucleotides, the CDR3 is TGTGCCAGCAGTAAACAGTTGGACGCTTACGAGCAGTACTTC.

This clonotype was observed a handful of times. The V and J genes are TRBV7-9 and TRBJ2-2; no reliable D call. This CDR3 is built from 13 residues. V shed 10 bases and J shed 4 bases, with 13 bases lying between them. Germline V gives CDR1 SEHNR, CDR2 FQNEAQ (reference sequence). Written as DNA, the CDR3 is TGTGCCACCGGCTTTCAAGGCACCGGGGAGCTGTTTTTT. This sequence encodes CATGFQGTGELFF.

The gene calls are TRBV19 and TRBJ2-1; 10 nucleotides line up with TRBD1. The CDR3 loop spans 15 amino acids. With V trimmed by 3 bases and J by 7 bases, 6 bases remained unmatched. CDR1 and CDR2 (germline): LNHDA, SQIVND (reference sequence). The CDR3 region has the DNA TGTGCCAGTAGTATTGGGACAGGGGTGCGAAATGAGCAGTTCTTC. It specifies CASSIGTGVRNEQFF. The full variable domain, its missing parts supplied by reference TRBV19 and TRBJ2-1, is DGGITQSPKYLFRKEGQNVTLSCEQNLNHDAMYWYRQDPGQGLRLIYYSQIVNDFQKGDIAEGYSVSREKKESFPLTVTSAQKNPTAFYLCASSIGTGVRNEQFFGPGTRLTVL.

This clonotype appeared a few times. The gene calls are TRBV12-3 or TRBV12-4 and TRBJ1-3; D not certain. The CDR3 totals 13 residues. With 8 bases removed from V and 0 bases from J, the gap between germline ends came to 8 bases. This chain's CDR3 is CASLVGSGNTIYF. In nucleotides, the CDR3 is TGTGCCAGCCTTGTGGGCTCTGGAAACACCATATATTTT.

About this clonotype: Just one base apart from a much larger clone, this may be a read error. V is TRBV15 and J is TRBJ1-1; D perhaps matches TRBD1 (6 bases). V was cut by 4 bases and J by 4 bases, with 16 bases left in between. The germline gives CDR1 LNHNV, CDR2 YYDKDF (reference sequence). This CDR3 contains 15 residues. Here the CDR3 reads CATSTLQGHGTEAFF. CDR3 nucleotide sequence: TGTGCCACCAGCACCCTACAGGGTCATGGCACTGAAGCTTTCTTT.

The chain carries TRBV2 and TRBJ2-2; D may correspond to TRBD1 or TRBD2 (5 bases each). CDR3 length: 14 amino acids. Germline CDR1 reads SNHLY; CDR2 reads FYNNEI. Trimming stripped 7 bases from V and 1 base from J, with 10 bases between. The DNA of the CDR3 is TGTGCCAGCATGGGGACGGTGAACACCGGGGAGCTGTTTTTT. Amino acid sequence: CASMGTVNTGELFF.